The clone carrying this T cell receptor beta chain was seen repeatedly, ten times or more. Its target is not known. The sample belongs to a study of CD8 T cells in ankylosing spondylitis. Findings and caveats of the study: Seemingly characteristic of ankylosing spondylitis blood was a TCR beta motif consisting of several highly homologous variants. Reports say disease-linked clones showed up significantly more in matched ankylosing spondylitis synovial fluid. In the blood and synovial fluid of reactive arthritis, some motif variants had been previously reported.

The CDR3 is made up of 16 amino acids. V lost 0 bases to trimming and J lost 5 bases, with 17 bases between them. Preparation of TCR beta libraries was done by quantitative 5'-RACE with molecular barcodes. TCRdb passed the 5' RACE reads through MiXCR, listing each CDR3 protein once. The profile shows fewer than 250,000 distinct CDR3 sequences, 10% of them singletons. Sequencing input: blood, either unsorted or a sorted T cell fraction (not recorded which). The chain couples TRBV12-3 or TRBV12-4 to TRBJ2-7, with D maybe TRBD1 (5 bases). The sequence derives from a male donor with ankylosing spondylitis or in good health (not recorded which). The CDR3 reads CASSLAANPRVHEQYF. In DNA form, the CDR3 reads TGTGCCAGCAGTTTAGCGGCCAACCCCAGGGTCCACGAGCAGTACTTC.